What follows is one TCR beta chain and its context. The antigen is not known. This record comes from a study of cytomegalovirus exposure and HLA in healthy donors. There were likely unrecorded immune exposures, though donors were nominally healthy when sampled. 13 Jbeta primers and 60 Vbeta primers were used for the PCR. Sequencing used immunoSEQ multiplex PCR; TCRdb keeps in-frame clones, though not all of them. Counted here are about 160,000 clones, approximately 67% occurring once; the ten biggest clones make up 3.5% to 5.5%. Germline V lookup: CDR1 MNHEY, CDR2 SVGAGI. The V and J ends lost 6 bases and 7 bases respectively, with 15 bases between them. The CDR3 is made up of 13 amino acids. Whole-study findings and limits: Published work reported that the classifier diagnosed cytomegalovirus status with high specificity and sensitivity. For TCR beta chains, V- and J-gene trimming was later linked to a missense DCLRE1C variant.

The specimen sequenced was PBMCs. V is TRBV6-5 and J is TRBJ2-5; a possible D gene is TRBD2 (5 bases). The receptor's source is a woman in her late teens or twenties in good health and CMV-seropositive. CDR3 nucleotides: TGTGCCAGCAGCCGACTCCCTCGGGGGACCCAGTACTTC. It specifies CASSRLPRGTQYF.